These T cell receptor beta chains were read from a single sample in a study of cytomegalovirus exposure and HLA in healthy donors. The assay was immunoSEQ multiplex PCR, and TCRdb's table has in-frame clones only and misses some. The profile covers some 190,000 clones, with around 83% appearing a single time and 1.5% to 2% taken by the ten largest. The sample was PBMCs. These receptors were collected from a man aged 35-49 years in good health and CMV-seropositive. CDR3s include the opening cysteine and the closing phenylalanine or tryptophan. Each record gives: CDR3 DNA, CDR3 protein, CDR3 length, clone size, J gene, V gene, D gene. D genes are given only for firm matches. For some rows the clone size is stated as once, few or many, or as a class when expanded; others skip it.

DNA: TGCGCCAGCAGTCTTACCCCAGGGACTTCCACCTCTGGAAACACCATATATTTT; CDR3: CASSLTPGTSTSGNTIYF; length: 18; size: -; J: TRBJ1-3; V: TRBV5-1; D: -
DNA: TGTGCCAGCAGTCCCTGGACAGGGCTCAGCAATCAGCCCCAGCATTTT; CDR3: CASSPWTGLSNQPQHF; length: 16; size: once; J: TRBJ1-5; V: TRBV28; D: TRBD1
DNA: TGTGCCAGCAGTTACTCACCATGGGGACAGCAAGAGACCCAGTACTTC; CDR3: CASSYSPWGQQETQYF; length: 16; size: -; J: TRBJ2-5; V: TRBV6-5; D: TRBD1
DNA: TGTGCCAGCAGCTTACCGGGACAGGGGACCTACGAGCAGTACTTC; CDR3: CASSLPGQGTYEQYF; length: 15; size: -; J: TRBJ2-7; V: TRBV5-4; D: TRBD1
DNA: TGCGCCAGCAGCCCTAGCGGGGCGGGCTACAATGAGCAGTTCTTC; CDR3: CASSPSGAGYNEQFF; length: 15; size: few; J: TRBJ2-1; V: TRBV5-1; D: TRBD2
DNA: TGCACCAGCAAAGGGACTAGCGGTTACAATGAGCAGTTCTTC; CDR3: CTSKGTSGYNEQFF; length: 14; size: -; J: TRBJ2-1; V: TRBV1; D: -
DNA: TGTGCCAGCAGCTCCGGCCCAGCGCTGAGCTCCTACAATGAGCAGTTCTTC; CDR3: CASSSGPALSSYNEQFF; length: 17; size: once; J: TRBJ2-1; V: TRBV11-2; D: -
DNA: TGTGCCAGCAGCTCCGGGGGATATACGCAGTATTTT; CDR3: CASSSGGYTQYF; length: 12; size: -; J: TRBJ2-3; V: TRBV7-3; D: -
DNA: TGTGCCAGTAGTCCTCAGGGGGTAAGCAATCAGCCCCAGCATTTT; CDR3: CASSPQGVSNQPQHF; length: 15; size: once; J: TRBJ1-5; V: TRBV19; D: TRBD1
DNA: TGCGCCAGCAGTGACTCGACTGCCTATGGCTACACCTTC; CDR3: CASSDSTAYGYTF; length: 13; size: -; J: TRBJ1-2; V: TRBV10-1; D: -
DNA: TGCAGCGTTGTAACAGGGAGTTATGGCTACACCTTC; CDR3: CSVVTGSYGYTF; length: 12; size: -; J: TRBJ1-2; V: TRBV29-1; D: -
DNA: TGTGCCAGCAGCTTAACAGGGGGCGTGCGGCCAACTAATGAAAAACTGTTTTTT; CDR3: CASSLTGGVRPTNEKLFF; length: 18; size: -; J: TRBJ1-4; V: TRBV7-7; D: TRBD1
DNA: TGTTCCAGCAGCTCTTACGGCAAACAAGGGGACTATGGCTACACCTTC; CDR3: CSSSSYGKQGDYGYTF; length: 16; size: once; J: TRBJ1-2; V: TRBV7-9; D: -
DNA: TGTGCCAGCGGCCGTGGGGGGGACTATGGCTACACCTTC; CDR3: CASGRGGDYGYTF; length: 13; size: -; J: TRBJ1-2; V: TRBV6-5; D: -
DNA: TGTGCCAGTAGTATAGATCTATTTGAGGGGGCGTCCACTGAAGCTTTCTTT; CDR3: CASSIDLFEGASTEAFF; length: 17; size: -; J: TRBJ1-1; V: TRBV19; D: TRBD1
DNA: TGTGCCAGCAGCTCCCGAAGGCTAGCGGGAGGGTACACAGATACGCAGTATTTT; CDR3: CASSSRRLAGGYTDTQYF; length: 18; size: -; J: TRBJ2-3; V: TRBV7-9; D: TRBD2
DNA: TGTGCCAGCAGCTTAAGGAGCGGGATTAGCACAGATACGCAGTATTTT; CDR3: CASSLRSGISTDTQYF; length: 16; size: -; J: TRBJ2-3; V: TRBV7-2; D: TRBD2